Below, 9 T cell receptor beta chains from the same sample are listed, as sequenced in a study of OX40 agonist ivuxolimab in advanced cancers. TCRdb's copy holds only in-frame clones and misses some; the assay was immunoSEQ multiplex PCR. The table records almost 65,000 clones, about 80% of them present only once. The sequencing used CD4+ or CD8+ T cells sorted from blood, collected in a trial of the OX40 agonist ivuxolimab. These receptors all stem from an adult with an advanced solid tumor such as melanoma, head and neck, liver or kidney cancer.

This chain links TRBV7-9 with TRBJ2-3; possibly TRBD1 or TRBD2 for D (5 bases each). The germline gives CDR1 SEHNR, CDR2 FQNEAQ (reference sequence). The CDR3 is 15 amino acids. The germline V and J ends were trimmed by 2 bases and 4 bases, with 13 bases remaining between them. DNA for the CDR3: TGTGCCAGCAGCTTACTCGGGGCTGGGCCAGATACGCAGTATTTT. Its translation: CASSLLGAGPDTQYF.

This chain links TRBV4-1 with TRBJ2-1; no firm D call. The CDR3 totals 15 residues. V lost 4 bases and J lost 0, with 10 bases in between. CDR1 and CDR2 from the germline V gene are MGHRA and YSYEKL. The CDR3 loop is CASSLTSGSYNEQFF. The DNA for the CDR3 is TGCGCCAGCAGCCTTACTTCAGGCTCCTACAATGAGCAGTTCTTC.

The rearrangement uses TRBV14 and TRBJ1-1; the D gene is possibly TRBD1 (6 bases). The CDR3 is made up of 17 amino acids. Germline V gene sequence: CDR1 SGHDN, CDR2 FVKESK. Deletions cut 4 bases from V and 2 bases from J, with 20 bases between. The DNA of the CDR3 is TGTGCCAGCAGCCGCGTATCGACAGGAGGAATAAACACTGAAGCTTTCTTT. Translation gives CASSRVSTGGINTEAFF.

V and J are TRBV30 and TRBJ1-1, with a tentative D call TRBD1 (6 bases). This CDR3 comprises 15 residues. Germline CDR1 is GTSNPN and CDR2 is SVGIG (reference sequence). The ends were cut back, 0 bases at V and 1 base at J, with 12 bases in the middle. The CDR3 reads CAWSVLGQWNTEAFF. The CDR3 DNA sequence: TGTGCCTGGAGTGTACTTGGACAGTGGAACACTGAAGCTTTCTTT.

The chain combines TRBV5-1 with TRBJ2-3; D remains unclear. The CDR3 sequence is 14 residues long. V was trimmed by 1 base and J by 2 bases, leaving 8 bases between them. CDR1 and CDR2 (germline): SGHRS, YFSETQ. Here the CDR3 reads CASSLRPSTDTQYF. DNA of the CDR3: TGCGCCAGCAGCTTGAGGCCCTCCACAGATACGCAGTATTTT.

The J gene is TRBJ2-5, the V gene TRBV6-5, with D unresolved. With 0 bases removed from V and 2 bases from J, the gap between germline ends came to 7 bases. The CDR3 consists of 14 residues. Germline values: CDR1 MNHEY, CDR2 SVGAGI. CDR3: CASSYSDRQETQYF. The CDR3 DNA sequence: TGTGCCAGCAGTTACTCGGACCGACAAGAGACCCAGTACTTC.

The count of this clone is one. The J gene is TRBJ1-1, the V gene TRBV7-8, with unresolved D. With 1 base removed from V and 5 bases from J, the gap between germline ends came to 11 bases. Germline loops: CDR1 SGHVS, CDR2 FQNEAQ. The CDR3 loop spans 14 amino acids. The CDR3 nucleotides read TGTGCCAGCAGCTTAGGGGGTATAGGGACTGAAGCTTTCTTT. Residues: CASSLGGIGTEAFF.

Note on this clone: One end of the junction fails to match germline, which may point to a read error. The V gene is TRBV6-1, the J gene TRBJ2-1; TRBD2 agrees at 13 bases. The CDR3 runs 15 residues. The germline V gene encodes CDR1 MNHNS and CDR2 SASEGT. The CDR3 loop is CASSQTSGGYSEQFF. As DNA, the CDR3 is TGTGCCAGCAGCCAGACTAGCGGGGGGTACAGTGAGCAGTTCTTC.

Note on this clone: A much larger clone lies one base from this, so it may be a read error. This chain connects TRBV5-1 to TRBJ1-2; 12 bases align to TRBD1. Germline lookup yields CDR1 SGHRS and CDR2 YFSETQ. V lost 4 bases to trimming and J lost 3 bases; unmatched junction nucleotides: 7. There are 16 residues in the CDR3. The CDR3 nucleotides read TGCGCCAGCAGCCACGCGGGACAGGGGGCCCACTATGGCTACACCTTC. Protein sequence: CASSHAGQGAHYGYTF.